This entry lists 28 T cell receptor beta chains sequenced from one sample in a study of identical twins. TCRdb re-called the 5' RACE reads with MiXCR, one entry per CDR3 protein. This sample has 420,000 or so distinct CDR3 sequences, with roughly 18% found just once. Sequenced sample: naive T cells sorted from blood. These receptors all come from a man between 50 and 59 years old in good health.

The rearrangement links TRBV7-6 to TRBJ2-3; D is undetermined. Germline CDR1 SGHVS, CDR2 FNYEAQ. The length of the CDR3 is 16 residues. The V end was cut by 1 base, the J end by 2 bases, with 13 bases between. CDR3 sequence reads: CASSLVAMRPTDTQYF. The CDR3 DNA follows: TGTGCCAGCAGCTTAGTCGCTATGCGACCCACAGATACGCAGTATTTT. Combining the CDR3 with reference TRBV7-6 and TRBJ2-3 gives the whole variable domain GAGVSQSPRYKVTKRGQDVALRCDPISGHVSLYWYRQALGQGPEFLTYFNYEAQQDKSGLPNDRFSAERPEGSISTLTIQRTEQRDSAMYRCASSLVAMRPTDTQYFGPGTRLTVL.

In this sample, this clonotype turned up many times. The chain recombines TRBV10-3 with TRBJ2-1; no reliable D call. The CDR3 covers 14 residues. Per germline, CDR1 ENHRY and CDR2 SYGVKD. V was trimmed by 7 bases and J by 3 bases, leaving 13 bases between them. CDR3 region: CAIKGQEDYNEQFF. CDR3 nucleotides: TGTGCCATCAAGGGTCAAGAGGACTACAATGAGCAGTTCTTC.

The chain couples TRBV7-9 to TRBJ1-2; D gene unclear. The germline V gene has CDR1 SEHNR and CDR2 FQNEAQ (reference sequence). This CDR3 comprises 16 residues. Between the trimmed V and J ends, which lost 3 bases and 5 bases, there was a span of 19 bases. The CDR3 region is CASSLGSAYPGYGYTF. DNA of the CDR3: TGTGCCAGCAGCTTGGGGAGCGCCTACCCCGGGTATGGCTACACCTTC.

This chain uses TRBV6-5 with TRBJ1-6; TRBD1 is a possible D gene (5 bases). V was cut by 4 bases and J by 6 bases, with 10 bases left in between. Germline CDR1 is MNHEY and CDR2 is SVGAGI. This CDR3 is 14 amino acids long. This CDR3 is CASSWTGGNSPLHF. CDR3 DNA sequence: TGTGCCAGCAGTTGGACCGGGGGTAATTCACCCCTCCACTTT.

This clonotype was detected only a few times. CDR3: CSVEKKDNPNYGYTF. CDR3 nucleotide sequence: TGCAGCGTTGAAAAGAAGGATAACCCTAACTATGGCTACACCTTC. This chain uses TRBV29-1 with TRBJ1-2, with D unresolved. The CDR3 is made up of 15 amino acids. Looked up from germline, CDR1 is SQVTM and CDR2 is ANQGSEA. V was cut by 2 bases and J by 0 bases, with 13 bases left in between.

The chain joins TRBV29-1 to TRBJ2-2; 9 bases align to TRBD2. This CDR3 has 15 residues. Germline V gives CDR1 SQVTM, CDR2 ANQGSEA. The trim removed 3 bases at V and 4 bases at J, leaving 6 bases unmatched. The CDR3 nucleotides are TGCAGCGTTGACATAGCGGGAGTCGGCACCGGGGAGCTGTTTTTT. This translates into CSVDIAGVGTGELFF.

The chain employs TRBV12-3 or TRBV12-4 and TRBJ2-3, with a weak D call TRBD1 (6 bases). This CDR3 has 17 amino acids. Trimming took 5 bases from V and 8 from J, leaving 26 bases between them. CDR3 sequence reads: CASSTSKQGRGQVTQYF. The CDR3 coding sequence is TGTGCCAGCAGTACATCGAAACAGGGTCGCGGTCAAGTTACGCAGTATTTT.

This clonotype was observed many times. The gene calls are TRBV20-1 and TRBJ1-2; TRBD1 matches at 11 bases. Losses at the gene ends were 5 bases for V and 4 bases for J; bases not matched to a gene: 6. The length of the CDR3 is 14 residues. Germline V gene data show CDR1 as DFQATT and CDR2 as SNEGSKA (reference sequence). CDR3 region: CSAQDRGRAYGYTF. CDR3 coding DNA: TGCAGTGCTCAGGACAGGGGGCGCGCCTATGGCTACACCTTC.

CDR3 protein: CASSNRVSTIYF. The CDR3 DNA reads TGTGCCAGCAGCAATAGGGTGTCCACCATATATTTT. V is TRBV12-3 or TRBV12-4 and J is TRBJ1-3, with D uncertain. CDR3 length: 12 amino acids. V gave up 6 bases and J gave up 9 bases, with 12 bases separating them.

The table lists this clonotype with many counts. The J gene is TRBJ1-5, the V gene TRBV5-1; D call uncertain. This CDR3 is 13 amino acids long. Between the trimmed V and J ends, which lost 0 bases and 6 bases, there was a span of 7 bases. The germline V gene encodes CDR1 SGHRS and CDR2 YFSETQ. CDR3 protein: CASSLGDTQPQHF. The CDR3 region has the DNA TGCGCCAGCAGCTTGGGGGATACTCAGCCCCAGCATTTT.

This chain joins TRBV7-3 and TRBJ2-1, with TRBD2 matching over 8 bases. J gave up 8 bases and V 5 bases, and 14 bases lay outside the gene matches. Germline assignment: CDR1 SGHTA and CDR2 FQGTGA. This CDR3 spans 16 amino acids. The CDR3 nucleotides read TGTGCCAGCAGCCCTCGGGGGGGTAGAGGTCCGGATGAGCAGTTCTTC. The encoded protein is CASSPRGGRGPDEQFF.

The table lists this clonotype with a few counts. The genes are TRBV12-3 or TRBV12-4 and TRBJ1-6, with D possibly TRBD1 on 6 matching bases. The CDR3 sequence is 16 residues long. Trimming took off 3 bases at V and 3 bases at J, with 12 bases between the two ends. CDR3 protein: CASSLGGPDYNSPLHF. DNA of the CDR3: TGTGCCAGCAGTTTGGGGGGGCCTGACTATAATTCACCCCTCCACTTT.

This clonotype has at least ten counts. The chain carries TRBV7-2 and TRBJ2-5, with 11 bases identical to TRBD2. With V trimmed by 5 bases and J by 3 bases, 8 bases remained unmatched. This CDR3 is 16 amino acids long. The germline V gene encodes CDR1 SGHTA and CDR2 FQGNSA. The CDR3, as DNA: TGTGCCAGCAGCGTAACTTTAGCGGGAGGGAAAGAGACCCAGTACTTC. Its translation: CASSVTLAGGKETQYF.

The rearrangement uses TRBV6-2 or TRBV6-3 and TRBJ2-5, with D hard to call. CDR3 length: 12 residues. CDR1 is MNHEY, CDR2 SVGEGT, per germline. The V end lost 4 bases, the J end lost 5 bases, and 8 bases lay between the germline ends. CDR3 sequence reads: CASSWEAETQYF. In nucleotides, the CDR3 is TGTGCCAGCAGTTGGGAAGCGGAGACCCAGTACTTC.

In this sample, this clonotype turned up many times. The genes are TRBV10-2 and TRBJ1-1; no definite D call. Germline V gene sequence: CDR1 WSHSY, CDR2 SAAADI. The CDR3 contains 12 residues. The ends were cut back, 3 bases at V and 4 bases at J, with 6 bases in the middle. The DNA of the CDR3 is TGCGCCAGCAGTGACGTCGGCACTGAAGCTTTCTTT. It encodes CASSDVGTEAFF.

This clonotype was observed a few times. The DNA of the CDR3 is TGTGCCAGCAGCGTAGTCGGCAGTAGCACAGATACGCAGTATTTT. Translating gives CASSVVGSSTDTQYF. This chain uses TRBV9 with TRBJ2-3; the D is unclear. With 0 bases removed from V and 0 bases from J, the gap between germline ends came to 8 bases. Germline V gene data show CDR1 as SGDLS and CDR2 as YYNGEE. The CDR3 covers 15 residues.

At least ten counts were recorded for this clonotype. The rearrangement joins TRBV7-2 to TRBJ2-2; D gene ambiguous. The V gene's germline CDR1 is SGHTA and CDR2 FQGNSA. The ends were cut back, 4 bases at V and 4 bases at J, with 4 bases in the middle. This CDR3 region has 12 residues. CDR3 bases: TGTGCCAGCAGCTCTCGCACCGGGGAGCTGTTTTTT. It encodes CASSSRTGELFF.

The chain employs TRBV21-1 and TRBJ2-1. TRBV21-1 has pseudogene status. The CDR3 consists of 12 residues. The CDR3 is CASSKARYEQFF. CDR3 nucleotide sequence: TGTGCCAGCAGCAAAGCGCGGTATGAGCAGTTCTTC.

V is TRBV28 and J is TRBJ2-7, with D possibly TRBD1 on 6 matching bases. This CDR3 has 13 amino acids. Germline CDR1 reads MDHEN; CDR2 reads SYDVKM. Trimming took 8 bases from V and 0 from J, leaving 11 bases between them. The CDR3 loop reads CASEGTNSYEQYF. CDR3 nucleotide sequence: TGTGCCAGCGAGGGGACAAACTCCTACGAGCAGTACTTC.

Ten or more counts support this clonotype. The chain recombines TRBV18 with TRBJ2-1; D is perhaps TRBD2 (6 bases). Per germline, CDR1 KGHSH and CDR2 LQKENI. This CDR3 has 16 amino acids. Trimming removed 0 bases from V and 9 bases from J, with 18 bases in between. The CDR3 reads CASSPPSTRGGGEQFF. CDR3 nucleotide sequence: TGTGCCAGCTCACCACCCAGCACGCGGGGCGGAGGTGAGCAGTTCTTC.

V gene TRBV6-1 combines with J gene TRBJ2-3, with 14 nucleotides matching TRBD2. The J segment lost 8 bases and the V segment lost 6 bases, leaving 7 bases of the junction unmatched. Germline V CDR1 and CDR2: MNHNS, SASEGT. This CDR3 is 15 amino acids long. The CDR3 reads CASRPQGLAGATQYF. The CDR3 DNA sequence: TGTGCCAGCAGACCCCAGGGACTAGCGGGGGCTACGCAGTATTTT.

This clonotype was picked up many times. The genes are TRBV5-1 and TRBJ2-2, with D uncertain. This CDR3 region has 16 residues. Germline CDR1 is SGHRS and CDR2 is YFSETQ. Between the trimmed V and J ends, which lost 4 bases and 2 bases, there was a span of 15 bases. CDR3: CASSPQRTANTGELFF. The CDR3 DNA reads TGCGCCAGCAGCCCCCAACGGACGGCAAACACCGGGGAGCTGTTTTTT.

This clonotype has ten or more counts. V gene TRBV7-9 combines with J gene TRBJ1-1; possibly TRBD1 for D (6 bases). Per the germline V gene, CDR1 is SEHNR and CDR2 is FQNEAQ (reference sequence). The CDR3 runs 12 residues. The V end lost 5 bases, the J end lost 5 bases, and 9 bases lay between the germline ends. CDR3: CASSQGRTEAFF. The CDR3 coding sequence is TGTGCCAGCAGCCAGGGGCGTACTGAAGCTTTCTTT. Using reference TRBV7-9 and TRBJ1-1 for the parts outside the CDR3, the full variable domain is DTGVSQNPRHKITKRGQNVTFRCDPISEHNRLYWYRQTLGQGPEFLTYFQNEAQLEKSRLLSDRFSAERPKGSFSTLEIQRTEQGDSAMYLCASSQGRTEAFFGQGTRLTVV.

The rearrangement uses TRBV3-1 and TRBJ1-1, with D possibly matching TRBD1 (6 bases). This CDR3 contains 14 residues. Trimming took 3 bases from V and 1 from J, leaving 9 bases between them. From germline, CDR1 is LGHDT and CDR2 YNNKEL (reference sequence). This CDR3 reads CASSQGGGNTEAFF. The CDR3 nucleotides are TGTGCCAGCAGCCAGGGAGGGGGGAACACTGAAGCTTTCTTT.

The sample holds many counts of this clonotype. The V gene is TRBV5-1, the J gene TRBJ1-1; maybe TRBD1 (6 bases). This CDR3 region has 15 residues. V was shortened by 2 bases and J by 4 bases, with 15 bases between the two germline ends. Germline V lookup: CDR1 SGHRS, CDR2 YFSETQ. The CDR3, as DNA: TGCGCCAGCAGCTTCCAGACGGGGGCGAGCACTGAAGCTTTCTTT. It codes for CASSFQTGASTEAFF.

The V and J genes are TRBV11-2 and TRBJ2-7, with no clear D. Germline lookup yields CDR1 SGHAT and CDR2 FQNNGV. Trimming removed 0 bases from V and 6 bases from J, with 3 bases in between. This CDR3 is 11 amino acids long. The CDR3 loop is CASSLEVEQYF. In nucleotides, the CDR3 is TGTGCCAGCAGCTTAGAGGTCGAGCAGTACTTC.

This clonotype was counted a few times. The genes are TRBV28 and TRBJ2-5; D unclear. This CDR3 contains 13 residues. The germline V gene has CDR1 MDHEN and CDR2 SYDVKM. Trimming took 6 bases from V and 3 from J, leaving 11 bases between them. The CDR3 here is CASRMLMKETQYF. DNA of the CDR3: TGTGCCAGCAGGATGCTGATGAAAGAGACCCAGTACTTC.

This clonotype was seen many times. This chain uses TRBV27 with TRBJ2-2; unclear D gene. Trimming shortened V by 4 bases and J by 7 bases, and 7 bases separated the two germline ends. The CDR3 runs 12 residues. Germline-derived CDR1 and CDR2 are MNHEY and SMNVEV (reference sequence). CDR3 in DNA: TGTGCCAGCAGTTGGTTGGACGGGGAGCTGTTTTTT. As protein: CASSWLDGELFF.